This T cell receptor (beta chain) came from a study of technical replicates of blood from a few donors. The data were produced by immunoSEQ multiplex PCR, yet TCRdb's version contains in-frame clones alone and is incomplete. Of tens of thousands of clones in the sample, 90% to 95% are singletons; the top ten hold approximately 0.4%. CDR1 and CDR2 (germline): SNHLY, FYNNEI. The length of the CDR3 is 15 residues. V lost 3 bases to trimming and J lost 5 bases, with 16 bases between them. V and J are TRBV2 and TRBJ1-1, with D perhaps matching TRBD1 (5 bases). The sample taken for sequencing was T cells isolated from PBMCs. The source is a human donor in good health. The CDR3 bases are TGTGCCAGCAGTGATGCCTTTGCAGGGCAGACTGAAGCTTTCTTT. Translating gives CASSDAFAGQTEAFF.